What follows are 27 T cell receptor beta chains derived from one specimen sequenced in a study of cytomegalovirus exposure and HLA in healthy donors. The assay was immunoSEQ multiplex PCR, and TCRdb's table has in-frame clones only and misses some. Altogether 200,000 to 300,000 clones are present, less than 95% being singletons, with the ten largest covering approximately 3.1%. Sequences were obtained from PBMCs. Receptors were obtained from a woman in her 30s in good health and CMV-seronegative.

The V and J genes are TRBV11-2 and TRBJ1-4; TRBD1 matches 7 bases. CDR3 length: 18 residues. The V gene end was trimmed by 1 base and the J gene end by 0 bases; junction bases not matched to a gene: 8. Germline CDR1 SGHAT, CDR2 FQNNGV. The CDR3 DNA reads TGTGCCAGCAGCTTAGTGGAGGACAGGAGCACAACTAATGAAAAACTGTTTTTT. It encodes CASSLVEDRSTTNEKLFF.

The CDR3 coding sequence is TGTGCCAGCGAGCCACGGGACACCTCCTACGAGCAGTACTTC. It translates to CASEPRDTSYEQYF. The chain couples TRBV19 to TRBJ2-7; perhaps TRBD1 as D (6 bases). Germline values: CDR1 LNHDA, CDR2 SQIVND (reference sequence). CDR3 length equals 14 residues. V was cut by 9 bases and J by 0 bases, with 15 bases left in between.

The chain joins TRBV30 to TRBJ2-7, with TRBD1 as a possible D gene (6 bases). Trimming shortened V by 1 base and J by 3 bases, and 13 bases separated the two germline ends. CDR3 length: 14 residues. CDR1 GTSNPN and CDR2 SVGIG come from the germline V gene (reference sequence). This chain's CDR3 is CAWSARDTFYEQYF. CDR3 coding DNA: TGTGCCTGGAGTGCACGGGACACTTTCTACGAGCAGTACTTC.

This chain links TRBV6-5 with TRBJ2-7; no reliable D call. The CDR3 spans 15 residues. The germline V and J ends were trimmed by 8 bases and 3 bases, with 20 bases remaining between them. Per germline, CDR1 MNHEY and CDR2 SVGAGI. The CDR3, as DNA: TGTGCCAGCTCTCCCCACGGAGCCACACGCTACGAGCAGTACTTC. Protein sequence: CASSPHGATRYEQYF.

V and J are TRBV7-9 and TRBJ2-1; unclear D gene. V was clipped by 3 bases and J by 6 bases, with 9 bases between them. The CDR3 is made up of 13 amino acids. Per germline, CDR1 SEHNR and CDR2 FQNEAQ (reference sequence). The CDR3 loop reads CASSFSPPNEQFF. In DNA form, the CDR3 reads TGTGCCAGCAGCTTTAGCCCTCCCAATGAGCAGTTCTTC.

This chain links TRBV18 with TRBJ1-5, with D perhaps TRBD1 (6 bases). This CDR3 contains 14 residues. The germline V gene has CDR1 KGHSH and CDR2 LQKENI. The V and J ends lost 3 bases and 4 bases respectively, with 10 bases between them. The CDR3 sequence is CASSPQGRNQPQHF. CDR3 nucleotides: TGTGCCAGCTCACCCCAGGGGAGAAATCAGCCCCAGCATTTT.

V usage is TRBV4-1 and J usage is TRBJ1-2; possible D gene TRBD1, 6 bases. The CDR3 spans 16 residues. Trimming removed 5 bases at V and 2 bases at J, with 18 bases between. Germline values: CDR1 MGHRA, CDR2 YSYEKL. The CDR3 DNA reads TGCGCCAGCAGCTGGACAGAAGGGCGTCCGAACTATGGCTACACCTTC. This gives the protein CASSWTEGRPNYGYTF.

The V and J genes are TRBV7-3 and TRBJ2-3; the match to TRBD2 covers 10 bases. The germline V gene has CDR1 SGHTA and CDR2 FQGTGA. CDR3 size: 14 residues. V shed 5 bases and J 3 bases; nucleotides not matched to a gene: 2. The CDR3 bases are TGTGCCAGCAGCATTAGCGGGAGGACAGATACGCAGTATTTT. It specifies CASSISGRTDTQYF.

V is TRBV11-2 and J is TRBJ2-3; D might be TRBD2 (5 bases). Germline-derived CDR1 and CDR2 are SGHAT and FQNNGV. The CDR3 is 14 residues long. V lost 2 bases, J lost 5 bases, and 11 bases lay in between. CDR3 bases: TGTGCCAGCAGCTTACGTGGTAGCGAAGATACGCAGTATTTT. Amino acid sequence: CASSLRGSEDTQYF.

This clone came up once. V and J are TRBV28 and TRBJ1-2, with D hard to call. Trimming shortened V by 5 bases and J by 5 bases, and 12 bases separated the two germline ends. Germline V gene data show CDR1 as MDHEN and CDR2 as SYDVKM. This CDR3 is 13 amino acids long. CDR3 coding DNA: TGTGCCAGCAGTCCACCAGTATTTTATGGCTACACCTTC. Its protein is CASSPPVFYGYTF.

V is TRBV11-2 and J is TRBJ1-1; D is unresolved. Deletions cut 0 bases from V and 0 bases from J, with 8 bases between. The length of the CDR3 is 15 residues. Germline V CDR1 and CDR2: SGHAT, FQNNGV. CDR3 bases: TGTGCCAGCAGCTTAGATGGCCGGATGAACACTGAAGCTTTCTTT. It yields the protein CASSLDGRMNTEAFF.

The rearrangement joins TRBV5-1 to TRBJ2-5; 8 positions match TRBD1. The germline V gene encodes CDR1 SGHRS and CDR2 YFSETQ. The J segment lost 4 bases and the V segment lost 3 bases, leaving 8 bases of the junction unmatched. The CDR3 is 15 amino acids. CDR3: CASSSTGADLETQYF. CDR3 nucleotides: TGCGCCAGCAGCTCGACAGGGGCCGACTTAGAGACCCAGTACTTC.

The V and J genes are TRBV7-8 and TRBJ2-7; 8 bases are shared with TRBD2. The V and J ends lost 1 base and 2 bases, in that order; junction bases with no gene match: 10. Germline CDR1 reads SGHVS; CDR2 reads FQNEAQ. The CDR3 spans 17 residues. The CDR3 DNA follows: TGTGCCAGCAGCTTAGGAGTGAGCGGGAGCCTGGCCTACGAGCAGTACTTC. The encoded protein is CASSLGVSGSLAYEQYF.

V and J are TRBV5-6 and TRBJ2-1; no firm D call. The CDR3 spans 11 residues. Germline CDR1 is SGHDT and CDR2 is YYEEEE. Between the trimmed V and J ends, which lost 0 bases and 12 bases, there was a span of 7 bases. The CDR3 sequence is CASSLGGWQFF. The CDR3 nucleotides are TGTGCCAGCAGCTTGGGGGGTTGGCAGTTCTTC. The whole variable domain, filled in from reference TRBV5-6 and TRBJ2-1, reads DAGVTQSPTHLIKTRGQQVTLRCSPKSGHDTVSWYQQALGQGPQFIFQYYEEEERQRGNFPDRFSGHQFPNYSSELNVNALLLGDSALYLCASSLGGWQFFGPGTRLTVL.

The chain is built from TRBV2 and TRBJ2-7, with 9 positions matching TRBD1. V shed 0 bases, J shed 4 bases, and the junction held 4 bases outside the gene matches. CDR3 length equals 15 residues. CDR1 SNHLY and CDR2 FYNNEI come from the germline V gene. CDR3 sequence: CASSEARDRVYEQYF. DNA for the CDR3: TGTGCCAGCAGTGAAGCGCGGGACAGGGTATACGAGCAGTACTTC. Full variable domain (rest looked up from reference TRBV2 and TRBJ2-7): EPEVTQTPSHQVTQMGQEVILRCVPISNHLYFYWYRQILGQKVEFLVSFYNNEISEKSEIFDDQFSVERPDGSNFTLKIRSTKLEDSAMYFCASSEARDRVYEQYFGPGTRLTVT.

The chain employs TRBV27 and TRBJ2-7, with a tentative D call TRBD2 (6 bases). The CDR3 contains 15 residues. Per germline, CDR1 MNHEY and CDR2 SMNVEV (reference sequence). V shed 3 bases and J shed 0 bases, with 12 bases lying between them. CDR3 coding DNA: TGTGCCAGCAGTTTTGGGGCGGGGTCCTCCTACGAGCAGTACTTC. It specifies CASSFGAGSSYEQYF.

The gene calls are TRBV5-1 and TRBJ2-7, with 8 nucleotides matching TRBD1. CDR3 length: 14 residues. Trimming at V came to 4 bases and at J to 1 base, leaving 4 bases not matched to a gene. Germline assignment: CDR1 SGHRS and CDR2 YFSETQ. The CDR3 spells CASSGRTGSYEQYF. For the CDR3, the DNA is TGCGCCAGCAGCGGGAGGACAGGGTCCTACGAGCAGTACTTC. Full variable domain (outside the CDR3, taken from reference TRBV5-1 and TRBJ2-7): KAGVTQTPRYLIKTRGQQVTLSCSPISGHRSVSWYQQTPGQGLQFLFEYFSETQRNKGNFPGRFSGRQFSNSRSEMNVSTLELGDSALYLCASSGRTGSYEQYFGPGTRLTVT.

CDR3 residues: CASSLSGGGFLTDTQYF. Written as DNA, the CDR3 is TGTGCCAGCAGTTTATCGGGAGGGGGCTTTCTCACAGATACGCAGTATTTT. The chain joins TRBV27 to TRBJ2-3; either TRBD1 or TRBD2 may fit D (7 bases each). Germline CDR1 is MNHEY and CDR2 is SMNVEV (reference sequence). Trimming took 0 bases from V and 2 from J, leaving 15 bases between them. This CDR3 region has 17 residues.

The rearrangement joins TRBV5-6 to TRBJ1-3; possibly TRBD1 for D (5 bases). The CDR3 length is 14 residues. In germline, CDR1 is SGHDT, CDR2 YYEEEE. Trimming stripped 1 base from V and 2 bases from J, with 7 bases between. Written as DNA, the CDR3 is TGTGCCAGCAGCTTGTCAGGGACTGGAAACACCATATATTTT. Translation gives CASSLSGTGNTIYF. Full variable domain (missing parts from reference TRBV5-6 and TRBJ1-3): DAGVTQSPTHLIKTRGQQVTLRCSPKSGHDTVSWYQQALGQGPQFIFQYYEEEERQRGNFPDRFSGHQFPNYSSELNVNALLLGDSALYLCASSLSGTGNTIYFGEGSWLTVV.

The gene calls are TRBV5-1 and TRBJ2-3; tentative D call: TRBD1 (5 bases). Germline V CDR1 and CDR2: SGHRS, YFSETQ. The CDR3 contains 15 residues. Trimming shortened V by 7 bases and J by 2 bases, and 17 bases separated the two germline ends. CDR3 in amino acids: CASFSIGHFTDTQYF. The CDR3 nucleotides are TGCGCCAGCTTTTCTATTGGACATTTCACAGATACGCAGTATTTT.

This CDR3 reads CASSLRTRRAQETQYF. DNA of the CDR3: TGTGCCAGCAGTTTAAGGACACGTCGGGCCCAAGAGACCCAGTACTTC. The genes are TRBV27 and TRBJ2-5; D may be TRBD1 (5 bases). The CDR3 runs 16 residues. The germline V gene encodes CDR1 MNHEY and CDR2 SMNVEV (reference sequence). Trimming cost V 2 bases and J 1 base, with 14 bases left between them.

V and J are TRBV7-2 and TRBJ2-3; D is unclear. V shed 5 bases and J shed 3 bases, with 12 bases lying between them. This CDR3 contains 14 residues. The germline V gene has CDR1 SGHTA and CDR2 FQGNSA. CDR3 nucleotides: TGTGCCAGCAGCCGGGCCTACGGGACAGATACGCAGTATTTT. This codes for CASSRAYGTDTQYF.

This clone has a single count. The genes are TRBV28 and TRBJ2-1; the D gene could be TRBD1 or TRBD2 (5 bases each). V lost 4 bases to trimming and J lost 3 bases, with 19 bases between them. The CDR3 consists of 17 residues. Germline CDR1 MDHEN, CDR2 SYDVKM. The CDR3 DNA reads TGTGCCAGCAGTTCACAGGCGGCAGGCCGGGACTACAATGAGCAGTTCTTC. Amino acid sequence: CASSSQAAGRDYNEQFF.

The rearrangement joins TRBV19 to TRBJ2-7, with 14 bases lining up with TRBD2. V shed 5 bases, J shed 6 bases, and the junction held 6 bases outside the gene matches. The CDR3 length is 15 residues. CDR1 and CDR2 from the germline V gene are LNHDA and SQIVND (reference sequence). The CDR3 region is CASSRPGTSGSEQYF. The DNA of the CDR3 is TGTGCCAGTAGTCGACCAGGGACTAGCGGGAGCGAGCAGTACTTC.

The chain links TRBV21-1 to TRBJ1-5. TRBV21-1 constitutes a pseudogene. The CDR3 extends over 16 amino acids. The CDR3 bases are TGTGCCAGCAGCAAAATCTTCCAGCCCTACAATCAGCCCCAGCATTTT. It yields the protein CASSKIFQPYNQPQHF.

The rearrangement links TRBV28 to TRBJ2-3, with TRBD1 matching over 9 bases. Trimming took 8 bases from V and 3 from J; bases not matched to a gene: 9. CDR1 is MDHEN, CDR2 SYDVKM, per germline. The CDR3 spans 15 residues. CDR3 in amino acids: CASYSTGGSTDTQYF. CDR3 nucleotides: TGTGCCAGCTACTCGACAGGGGGTTCAACAGATACGCAGTATTTT. The entire variable domain, with the rest obtained from reference TRBV28 and TRBJ2-3, is as follows: DVKVTQSSRYLVKRTGEKVFLECVQDMDHENMFWYRQDPGLGLRLIYFSYDVKMKEKGDIPEGYSVSREKKERFSLILESASTNQTSMYLCASYSTGGSTDTQYFGPGTRLTVL.

The chain recombines TRBV9 with TRBJ1-1; no reliable D call. The CDR3 is 14 residues long. With 3 bases removed from V and 4 bases from J, the gap between germline ends came to 13 bases. CDR1 and CDR2 (germline): SGDLS, YYNGEE. CDR3 sequence reads: CASSGTSSSTEAFF. The CDR3 DNA follows: TGTGCCAGCAGCGGGACCTCCTCAAGCACTGAAGCTTTCTTT. Combining the CDR3 with reference TRBV9 and TRBJ1-1 gives the whole variable domain DSGVTQTPKHLITATGQRVTLRCSPRSGDLSVYWYQQSLDQGLQFLIQYYNGEERAKGNILERFSAQQFPDLHSELNLSSLELGDSALYFCASSGTSSSTEAFFGQGTRLTVV.